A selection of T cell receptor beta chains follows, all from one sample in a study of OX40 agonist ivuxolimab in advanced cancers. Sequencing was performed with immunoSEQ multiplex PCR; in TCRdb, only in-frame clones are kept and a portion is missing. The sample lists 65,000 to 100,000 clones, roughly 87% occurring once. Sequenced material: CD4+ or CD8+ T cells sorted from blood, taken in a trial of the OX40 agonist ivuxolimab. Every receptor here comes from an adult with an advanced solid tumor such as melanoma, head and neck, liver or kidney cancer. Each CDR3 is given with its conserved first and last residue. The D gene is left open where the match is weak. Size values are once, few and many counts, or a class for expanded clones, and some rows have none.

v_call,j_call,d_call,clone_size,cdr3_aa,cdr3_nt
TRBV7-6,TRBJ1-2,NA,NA,CASSLGGRNPSGYTF,TGTGCCAGCAGCTTAGGGGGCCGGAATCCCAGCGGCTACACCTTC
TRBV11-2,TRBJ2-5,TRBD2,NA,CASSPTAGGSQTQYF,TGTGCCAGCAGCCCCACGGCGGGGGGGTCTCAGACCCAGTACTTC
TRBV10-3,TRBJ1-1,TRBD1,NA,CAISESTGANTEAFF,TGTGCCATCAGTGAGTCAACAGGGGCGAACACTGAAGCTTTCTTT
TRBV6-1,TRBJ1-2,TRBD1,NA,CASRQQGNYGYTF,TGTGCCAGCAGACAACAGGGGAACTATGGCTACACCTTC
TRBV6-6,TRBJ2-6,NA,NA,CASSVGAAGANVLTF,TGTGCCAGCAGTGTGGGGGCTGCTGGGGCCAACGTCCTGACTTTC
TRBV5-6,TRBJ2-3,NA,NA,CASSLAVQISTDTQYF,TGTGCCAGCAGCTTGGCCGTCCAAATCAGCACAGATACGCAGTATTTT
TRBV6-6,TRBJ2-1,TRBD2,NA,CASRSPGTSYNEQFF,TGTGCCAGCAGGAGTCCCGGGACTAGCTACAATGAGCAGTTCTTC
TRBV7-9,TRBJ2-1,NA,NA,CASSPTLYDNEQFF,TGTGCCAGCAGCCCCACCCTCTACGACAATGAGCAGTTCTTC
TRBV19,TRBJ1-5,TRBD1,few,CASSPGQGFQPQHF,TGTGCCAGTAGCCCGGGACAGGGGTTCCAGCCCCAGCATTTT
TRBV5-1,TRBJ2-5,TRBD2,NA,CASSSPPGLAGGGAKTQYF,TGCGCCAGCAGCTCTCCTCCGGGACTAGCGGGGGGGGGTGCGAAGACCCAGTACTTC
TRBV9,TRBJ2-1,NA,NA,CASSPRGGNEQFF,TGTGCCAGCAGCCCCCGGGGTGGCAATGAGCAGTTCTTC
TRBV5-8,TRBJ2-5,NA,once,CASRRTRSSETQYF,TGTGCCAGCAGAAGGACACGGTCGTCGGAGACCCAGTACTTC
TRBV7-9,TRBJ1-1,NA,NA,CASSPQGLNTEAFF,TGTGCCAGCAGCCCACAGGGCTTAAACACTGAAGCTTTCTTT
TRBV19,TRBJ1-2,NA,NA,CASSGESGRVAGYTF,TGTGCCAGTAGTGGCGAATCCGGTCGTGTGGCTGGCTACACCTTC
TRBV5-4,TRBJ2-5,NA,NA,CASSPRRGPGETQYF,TGTGCCAGCAGCCCCCGCCGGGGGCCCGGAGAGACCCAGTACTTC
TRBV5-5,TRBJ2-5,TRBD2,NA,CASSSGRGEWETQYF,TGTGCCAGCAGCTCGGGGAGGGGTGAGTGGGAGACCCAGTACTTC
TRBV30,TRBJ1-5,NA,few,CAWSATGLNQPQHF,TGTGCCTGGAGTGCAACAGGGCTCAATCAGCCCCAGCATTTT
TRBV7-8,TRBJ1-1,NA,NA,CASRTGMNTEAFF,TGTGCCAGCAGGACAGGCATGAACACTGAAGCTTTCTTT
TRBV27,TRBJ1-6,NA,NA,CASSSRQAQGSPLHF,TGTGCCAGCAGTTCCCGACAGGCCCAGGGTTCACCCCTCCACTTT
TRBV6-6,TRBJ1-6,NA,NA,CASSYGDNSPLHF,TGTGCCAGCAGTTACGGGGATAATTCACCCCTCCACTTT
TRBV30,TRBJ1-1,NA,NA,CAWSAPGPGTEAFF,TGTGCCTGGAGCGCCCCGGGGCCGGGGACTGAAGCTTTCTTT
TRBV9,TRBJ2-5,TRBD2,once,CASSVGSGGAAETQYF,TGTGCCAGCAGCGTAGGTAGCGGGGGGGCGGCGGAGACCCAGTACTTC
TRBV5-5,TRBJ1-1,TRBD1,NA,CASSWDRGPTEAFF,TGTGCCAGCAGCTGGGACAGGGGGCCTACTGAAGCTTTCTTT
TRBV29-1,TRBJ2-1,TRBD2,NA,CSAVSGTRYNEQFF,TGCAGCGCCGTGTCCGGGACTAGATACAATGAGCAGTTCTTC
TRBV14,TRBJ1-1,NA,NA,CASSQGLLRRAEAFF,TGTGCCAGCAGCCAAGGGCTGCTAAGGAGGGCTGAAGCTTTCTTT
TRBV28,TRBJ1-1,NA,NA,CASRPTGFEAFF,TGTGCCAGCAGACCAACAGGTTTTGAAGCTTTCTTT
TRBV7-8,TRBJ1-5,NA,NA,CASSPTRVSSNQPQHF,TGTGCCAGCAGCCCAACTAGGGTTTCCAGCAATCAGCCCCAGCATTTT
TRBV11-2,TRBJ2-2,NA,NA,CASSFSGTPFTGELFF,TGTGCCAGCAGCTTCTCTGGGACACCCTTCACCGGGGAGCTGTTTTTT
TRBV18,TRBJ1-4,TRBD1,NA,CASSPKTGAHNEKLFF,TGTGCCAGCTCACCTAAGACAGGGGCACATAATGAAAAACTGTTTTTT
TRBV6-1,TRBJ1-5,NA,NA,CASSELVIGSNQPQHF,TGTGCCAGCAGTGAACTGGTGATTGGGAGCAATCAGCCCCAGCATTTT
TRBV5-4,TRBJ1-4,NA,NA,CASSFYATNEKLFF,TGTGCCAGCAGCTTCTATGCAACTAATGAAAAACTGTTTTTT
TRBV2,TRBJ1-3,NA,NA,CASSSVGGPGNTIYF,TGTGCCAGCAGCTCAGTCGGGGGCCCCGGCAACACCATATATTTT
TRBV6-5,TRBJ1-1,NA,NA,CASSSGRVRGTEAFF,TGTGCCAGCAGTTCCGGACGTGTACGAGGCACTGAAGCTTTCTTT
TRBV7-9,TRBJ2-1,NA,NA,CASSKVPNYNEQFF,TGTGCCAGCAGCAAAGTCCCTAATTACAATGAGCAGTTCTTC
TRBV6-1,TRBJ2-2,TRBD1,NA,CAVSGQGYYTGELFF,TGTGCCGTCTCGGGACAGGGGTACTACACCGGGGAGCTGTTTTTT
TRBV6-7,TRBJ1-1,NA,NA,CASSYHDITCIEAFF,TGTGCCAGCAGTTACCACGACATTACGTGCATAGAAGCTTTCTTT
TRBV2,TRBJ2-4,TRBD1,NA,CASSDHGQANIQYF,TGTGCCAGCAGTGACCACGGACAGGCAAACATTCAGTACTTC
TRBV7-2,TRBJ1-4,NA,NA,CASSRRGGVTNEKLFF,TGTGCCAGCAGCCGAAGGGGGGGGGTAACTAATGAAAAACTGTTTTTT
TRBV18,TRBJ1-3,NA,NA,CASSPQNSGNTIYF,TGTGCCAGCTCACCGCAGAACTCTGGAAACACCATATATTTT
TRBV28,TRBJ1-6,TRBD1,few,CASSLFGRGRSPLHF,TGTGCCAGCAGTTTATTTGGCAGGGGGAGGTCACCCCTCCACTTT
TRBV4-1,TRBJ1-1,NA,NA,CASSQDPWVNTEAFF,TGCGCCAGCAGCCAAGACCCCTGGGTGAACACTGAAGCTTTCTTT
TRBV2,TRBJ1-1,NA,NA,CASSVSSAEAFF,TGTGCCAGCAGTGTCTCCAGCGCTGAAGCTTTCTTT
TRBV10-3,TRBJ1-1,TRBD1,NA,CAIRGGQGNTEAFF,TGTGCCATCAGGGGGGGACAGGGAAACACTGAAGCTTTCTTT
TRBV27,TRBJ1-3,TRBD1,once,CASSLQGENTIYF,TGTGCCAGCAGTTTGCAGGGGGAGAACACCATATATTTT
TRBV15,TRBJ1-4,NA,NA,CATSARLGPNEKLFF,TGTGCCACCAGCGCCCGACTTGGGCCTAATGAAAAACTGTTTTTT